This T cell receptor (beta chain) stems from a study of blood T cell repertoires in COVID-19. V lost 2 bases and J 7 bases, leaving 6 bases between the germline ends. CDR1 is MNHNY and CDR2 is SVGAGI in the germline V gene (reference sequence). CDR3 length: 12 residues. Sequencing was performed with immunoSEQ multiplex PCR; in TCRdb, only in-frame clones are kept and a portion is missing. The sample includes some 97,000 clones, approximately 86% of them seen just once. This clonotype was obtained from a woman in her fifties or sixties with acute or convalescent COVID-19. The chain recombines TRBV6-6 with TRBJ1-5, with D unresolved. Sequencing input: peripheral blood. The CDR3 DNA follows: TGTGCCAGCAGTTACGGGGAGCAGCCCCAGCATTTT. This sequence encodes CASSYGEQPQHF.